Sequencing of this T cell receptor (beta chain) was carried out in a study of T cell clusters in autoimmune cytopenias. Multiplex touch-down PCR amplified TRB using TRB-A and TRB-B pools in one tube. Reanalyzing the multiplex PCR reads, TCRdb keeps one entry per CDR3 protein, without DNA. This specimen shows some 11,000 distinct CDR3 sequences; the ten leading clones hold approximately 4.4%. TRB amplification used around 0.25 ug of peripheral blood genomic DNA. According to its frequency, this clonotype is medium-sized (0.01 to 0.1%). Its antigen is unknown. The V gene's germline CDR1 is MNHNY and CDR2 SVGAGI (reference sequence). The CDR3 loop spans 14 amino acids. The study, taken as a whole, reports: TRB repertoire shifts in secondary cytopenia and chronic lymphocytic leukemia mostly reflected lymphoma, not autoimmunity.

These data were likewise used in another study, on T cell repertoires in aging, cancer and after chemotherapy.

The specimen sequenced was peripheral blood. The sequence came from a human donor in good health. This rearrangement joins TRBV6-6 to TRBJ2-7; TCRdb reports TRBD1, a call that lacks DNA to check it against. The CDR3 reads CASSYVDRGYEQYF.